This T cell receptor beta chain came from a study of response to subunit inactivated influenza vaccine. Study-level findings and limits: Authors suggested each seasonal flu vaccination may recruit only limited numbers of new T cells.

The V and J ends lost 2 bases and 3 bases respectively, with 13 bases between them. This CDR3 is built from 15 residues. Germline V gives CDR1 SGHKS, CDR2 YYEKEE (reference sequence). In its sample, this clonotype was seen a few times. What it binds is not known. Each CDR3 protein gets one entry after TCRdb re-called the RT-PCR reads with MiXCR. The sample yields fewer than 200,000 distinct CDR3 sequences, approximately 8.7% seen once. This material consisted of non-naive T cells sorted from PBMCs, taken on the day of vaccination. The source is a man aged 50 to 59 who received an inactivated influenza vaccine. This sequence joins TRBV5-5 and TRBJ2-3, with D possibly matching TRBD2 (5 bases). CDR3 sequence: CASSFSGSPTDTQYF. The CDR3 nucleotides read TGTGCCAGCAGCTTTTCGGGGAGCCCAACAGATACGCAGTATTTT.